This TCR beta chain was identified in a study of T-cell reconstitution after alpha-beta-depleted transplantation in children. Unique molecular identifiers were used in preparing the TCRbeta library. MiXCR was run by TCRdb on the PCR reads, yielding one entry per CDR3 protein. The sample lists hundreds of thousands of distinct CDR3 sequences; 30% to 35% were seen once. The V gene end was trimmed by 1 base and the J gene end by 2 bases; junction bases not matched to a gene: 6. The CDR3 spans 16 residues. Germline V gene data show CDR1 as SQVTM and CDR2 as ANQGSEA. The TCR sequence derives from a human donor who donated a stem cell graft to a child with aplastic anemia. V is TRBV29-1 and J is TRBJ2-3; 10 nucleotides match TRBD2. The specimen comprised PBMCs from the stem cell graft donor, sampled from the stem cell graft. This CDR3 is CSVEVRLAGTTDTQYF. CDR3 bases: TGCAGCGTTGAAGTAAGACTAGCGGGCACCACAGATACGCAGTATTTT.